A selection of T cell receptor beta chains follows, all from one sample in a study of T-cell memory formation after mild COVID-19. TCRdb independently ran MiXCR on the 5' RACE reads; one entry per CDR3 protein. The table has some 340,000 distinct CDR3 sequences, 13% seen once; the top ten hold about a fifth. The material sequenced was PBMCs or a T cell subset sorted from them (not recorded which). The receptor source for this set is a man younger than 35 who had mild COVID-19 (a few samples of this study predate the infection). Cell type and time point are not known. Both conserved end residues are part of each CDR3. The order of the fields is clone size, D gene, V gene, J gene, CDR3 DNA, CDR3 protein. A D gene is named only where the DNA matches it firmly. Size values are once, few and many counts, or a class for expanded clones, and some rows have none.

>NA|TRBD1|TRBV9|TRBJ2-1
TGTGCCAGCAGCGTAGTAGGGGACAGATACAATGAGCAGTTCTTC
CASSVVGDRYNEQFF
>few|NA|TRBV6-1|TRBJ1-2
TGTGCCAGCAGTGAAGTTCCAGGGATCTTTGGTGGCTACACCTTC
CASSEVPGIFGGYTF
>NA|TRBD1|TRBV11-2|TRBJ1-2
TGTGCCAGCAGCCCGGGACAGGGGGCGGACTATGGCTACACCTTC
CASSPGQGADYGYTF
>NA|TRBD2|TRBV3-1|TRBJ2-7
TGTGCCAGCAGCCAAGATCCACTAGCGAAGGAGCAGTACTTC
CASSQDPLAKEQYF
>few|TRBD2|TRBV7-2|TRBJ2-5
TGTGCCAGCAGCTGGACTAGCGGGGGCCCAGGGACCCAGTACTTC
CASSWTSGGPGTQYF
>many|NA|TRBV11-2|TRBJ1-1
TGTGCCAGCAGCTTAGTGGCGGACGGCATGAACACTGAAGCTTTCTTT
CASSLVADGMNTEAFF
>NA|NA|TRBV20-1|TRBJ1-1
TGCAGTGCTAGGACGACAGGAGCGAACACTGAAGCTTTCTTT
CSARTTGANTEAFF
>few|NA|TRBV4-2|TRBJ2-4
TGTGCCAGCAGCCAAGAAAACCACAGGGACAAGGGAAATACCTACTTC
CASSQENHRDKGNTYF
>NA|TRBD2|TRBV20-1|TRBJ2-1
TGCAGTGCTAGACTAGCGGGGTGGAGCAATGAGCAGTTCTTC
CSARLAGWSNEQFF
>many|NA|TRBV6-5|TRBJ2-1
TGTGCCAGCAGTTATTACCGGGGCGAGCAGTTCTTC
CASSYYRGEQFF
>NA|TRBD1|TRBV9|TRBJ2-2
TGTGCCAGCAGCGCCAGGGGGCAGGTCGGGGAGCTGTTTTTT
CASSARGQVGELFF
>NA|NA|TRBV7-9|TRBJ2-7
TGTGCCAGCCTAAGTCCGGGCCAAGGGGATTGGGAGCAGTACTTC
CASLSPGQGDWEQYF
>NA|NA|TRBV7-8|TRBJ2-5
TGTGCCAGCAGCTTAGGGTGGGTCCGAGAGACCCAGTACTTC
CASSLGWVRETQYF
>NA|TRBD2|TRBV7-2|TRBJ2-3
TGTGCCAGCAGCTTTCTAGCGGGCACAGATACGCAGTATTTT
CASSFLAGTDTQYF
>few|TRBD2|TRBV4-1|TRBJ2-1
TGCGCCAGCAGCTCAGAGGTTACGGGGGGTCATGAGCAGTTCTTC
CASSSEVTGGHEQFF
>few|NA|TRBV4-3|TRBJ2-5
TGCGCCAGCAGCCAAGATCTCGGGCTAGCACAAGAGACCCAGTACTTC
CASSQDLGLAQETQYF
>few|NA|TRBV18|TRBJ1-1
TGTGCCAGCTCACTGGGTACAGGGATCTCTTCGAACACTGAAGCTTTCTTT
CASSLGTGISSNTEAFF